This entry concerns a single T cell receptor (beta chain). Authors' analysis steps: Amplification of reference gene primers provided the estimated nucleated cell counts. The data were produced by immunoSEQ multiplex PCR, yet TCRdb's version contains in-frame clones alone and is incomplete. V and J calls and clone size are as listed in that table; D and trimming were resolved from the DNA. In the table there are about 98,000 clones, about 85% of which are singletons. The entry originates in a study of blood T cell repertoires in COVID-19. Study as a whole: Researchers got acute and convalescent COVID-19 samples from the United States, Italy and Spain. In each case, the material was cDNA or gDNA derived from T cells, B-cell-depleted T cells, or PBMCs.

This CDR3 spans 18 amino acids. With V trimmed by 5 bases and J by 7 bases, 18 bases remained unmatched. The germline CDR1 and CDR2 sequences are SGHTA and FQGTGA. This clonotype originated in a middle-aged man with active COVID-19. The V and J genes are TRBV7-3 and TRBJ2-3, with 10 positions matching TRBD2. Material for sequencing was peripheral blood. The chain's CDR3 is CASSPIHLAGAFSNTQYF. In nucleotides, the CDR3 is TGTGCCAGCAGCCCGATCCATCTAGCGGGGGCCTTCTCGAATACGCAGTATTTT.